This T cell receptor beta chain was captured by sequencing in a study of response to subunit inactivated influenza vaccine. Study-wide results and limits: Researchers suggested that each seasonal influenza vaccination recruits few new T cells.

V trimming: 8 bases; J trimming: 8 bases; junction bases outside the gene matches: 8. The CDR3 is 12 residues long. Each CDR3 protein is one row after TCRdb ran MiXCR on the RT-PCR reads. The repertoire includes roughly 170,000 distinct CDR3 sequences, about a tenth of them detected once, and approximately 10% sits in the top ten. This clonotype was seen only a few times. The target antigen is unknown. This receptor was obtained from a man over 45 who received an inactivated influenza vaccine. The chain employs TRBV12-3 or TRBV12-4 and TRBJ1-2; TRBD1 matches at 7 bases. The sequencing here drew on non-naive T cells sorted from PBMCs, taken on the day of vaccination. The CDR3 nucleotides are TGTGCCAGCCGGGAGGGGGCGGGCGGCTACACCTTC. Translated, it gives CASREGAGGYTF.